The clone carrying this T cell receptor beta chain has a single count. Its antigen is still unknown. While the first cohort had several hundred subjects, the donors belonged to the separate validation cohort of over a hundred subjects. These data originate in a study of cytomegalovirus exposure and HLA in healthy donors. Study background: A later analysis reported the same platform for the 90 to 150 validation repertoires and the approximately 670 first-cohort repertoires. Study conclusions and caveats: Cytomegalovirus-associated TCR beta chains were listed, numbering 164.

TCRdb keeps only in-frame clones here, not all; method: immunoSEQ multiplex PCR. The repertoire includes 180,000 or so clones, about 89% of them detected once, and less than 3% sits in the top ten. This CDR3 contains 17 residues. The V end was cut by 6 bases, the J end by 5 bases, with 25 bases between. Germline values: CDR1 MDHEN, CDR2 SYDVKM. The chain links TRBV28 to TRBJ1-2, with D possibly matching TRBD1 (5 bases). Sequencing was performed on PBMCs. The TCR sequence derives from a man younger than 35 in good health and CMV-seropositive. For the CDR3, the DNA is TGTGCCAGCAGCGTCGGGGGGACTCCCCGAGCGGGGTATGGCTACACCTTC. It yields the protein CASSVGGTPRAGYGYTF.